In its sample, the clone carrying this T cell receptor (beta chain) was seen a few times. Its antigen is unknown. These data come from a study of response to subunit inactivated influenza vaccine. Germline CDR1 reads SGHAT; CDR2 reads FQNNGV. This CDR3 is 13 amino acids long. Unmatched junction bases numbered 11, after V lost 5 bases and J lost 13 bases. TCRdb re-analysed the RT-PCR reads in MiXCR, keeping a single row per CDR3 protein. The table records about 500,000 distinct CDR3 sequences, 10% to 15% of them present only once. Study results and limitations: The authors suggested that every seasonal influenza vaccination recruits few new T cells.

The TCR comes from a man in his forties or fifties who received an inactivated influenza vaccine. The chain links TRBV11-2 to TRBJ2-3, with TRBD2 identical over 8 bases. The starting material was PBMCs from blood, obtained 45 days after vaccination. CDR3 amino acids: CASSPELGLEEYF. The CDR3 region has the DNA TGTGCCAGCAGCCCGGAGCTGGGACTAGAAGAGTATTTT.